The clone carrying this TCR beta chain was seen a few times. A single record per CDR3 protein comes from TCRdb applying MiXCR to the 5' RACE reads. The sample yields about 45,000 distinct CDR3 sequences, roughly an eighth seen once. The V and J ends lost 2 bases and 4 bases, in that order; junction bases with no gene match: 7. This CDR3 spans 16 amino acids. From germline, CDR1 is MGHRA and CDR2 YSYEKL. This sample was taken from a study of spatial heterogeneity in lung cancer. Study context: Raw reads showed each unique TCR and UMI combination turning up more than ten times on average.

Time point indicated: sample taken at primary tumor resection. The gene calls are TRBV4-1 and TRBJ2-1; 8 bases align to TRBD2. The sequence was collected from a male donor with early-stage non-small cell lung cancer. Material: PBMCs, obtained at surgery. CDR3 DNA: TGCGCCAGCAGCCAACTAGGGCGGGGGGCGTACAATGAGCAGTTCTTC. This sequence encodes CASSQLGRGAYNEQFF.